Below, 12 T cell receptor beta chains from the same sample are listed, as sequenced in a study of OX40 agonist ivuxolimab in advanced cancers. Repertoires were generated with immunoSEQ multiplex PCR, while TCRdb's copy carries only in-frame clones and drops some. The sample yields 75,000 to 100,000 clones, about 90% seen once. The sequencing used CD4+ or CD8+ T cells sorted from blood, collected in a trial of the OX40 agonist ivuxolimab. Every receptor here comes from an adult with an advanced solid tumor such as melanoma, head and neck, liver or kidney cancer.

V usage is TRBV5-1 and J usage is TRBJ1-4; 9 nucleotides align to TRBD1. This CDR3 has 14 residues. V was pared by 5 bases and J by 6 bases, with 5 bases of the junction left unmatched. Germline CDR1 is SGHRS and CDR2 is YFSETQ. The CDR3 region has the DNA TGCGCCAGCAGAACCGGGACAGGGCATGAAAAACTGTTTTTT. Amino acids: CASRTGTGHEKLFF.

The rearrangement links TRBV6-6 to TRBJ2-3; TRBD1 might be the D (6 bases). Germline CDR1 and CDR2: MNHNY and SVGAGI (reference sequence). CDR3 size: 16 residues. V lost 6 bases and J lost 1, with 17 bases in between. CDR3 sequence reads: CASSRIQGMGTDTQYF. The CDR3 DNA is TGTGCCAGCAGCCGGATACAGGGAATGGGCACAGATACGCAGTATTTT.

The CDR3 loop reads CASSPTGNEQYF. The CDR3 nucleotides read TGTGCCAGCAGTCCCACAGGGAACGAGCAGTACTTC. This chain connects TRBV2 to TRBJ2-7; tentative D call: TRBD1 (6 bases). Germline V gene data show CDR1 as SNHLY and CDR2 as FYNNEI. Trimming left V 5 bases short and J 5 bases short, with 10 bases between. CDR3 length: 12 amino acids.

The rearrangement uses TRBV9 and TRBJ1-2; D is unresolved. Trimming pared 0 bases from V and 7 bases from J, leaving 13 bases between. CDR3 length: 14 residues. Germline V gene lookup returns CDR1 SGDLS and CDR2 YYNGEE. Here the CDR3 reads CASSVAVVGTGYTF. In DNA form, the CDR3 reads TGTGCCAGCAGCGTAGCTGTCGTCGGTACTGGCTACACCTTC.

The J gene is TRBJ2-2, the V gene TRBV19, with 10 bases lining up with TRBD2. The CDR3 covers 15 residues. Germline CDR1 LNHDA, CDR2 SQIVND (reference sequence). V was pared by 7 bases and J by 6 bases, with 8 bases of the junction left unmatched. The CDR3: CASKASGRGAGELFF. The CDR3 DNA reads as TGTGCCAGTAAAGCTAGCGGGAGAGGGGCCGGGGAGCTGTTTTTT.

V usage is TRBV11-2 and J usage is TRBJ2-5; D unclear. Germline values: CDR1 SGHAT, CDR2 FQNNGV. The CDR3 loop spans 12 amino acids. Trimming shortened V by 1 base and J by 4 bases, and 4 bases separated the two germline ends. DNA of the CDR3: TGTGCCAGCAGCTTAGGGACAGAGACCCAGTACTTC. This translates into CASSLGTETQYF.

As for this clone: Other DNA sequences in the same sample also yield this CDR3. The chain uses TRBV7-8 and TRBJ1-3; unclear D gene. V was shortened by 2 bases and J by 4 bases, with 6 bases between the two germline ends. The CDR3 is 13 residues long. CDR1 SGHVS and CDR2 FQNEAQ come from the germline V gene. The CDR3: CASSLFVGNTIYF. Here the CDR3 DNA reads TGTGCCAGCAGCTTATTTGTCGGAAACACCATATATTTT.

The rearrangement joins TRBV28 to TRBJ1-3; no firm D call. Trimming took 2 bases from V and 4 from J, leaving 9 bases between them. This CDR3 region has 14 residues. Germline CDR1 and CDR2: MDHEN and SYDVKM. The CDR3 nucleotides read TGTGCCAGCAGTTTACGGGTGTTCGGAAACACCATATATTTT. Amino acids: CASSLRVFGNTIYF. The whole variable domain, remainder taken from reference TRBV28 and TRBJ1-3, is DVKVTQSSRYLVKRTGEKVFLECVQDMDHENMFWYRQDPGLGLRLIYFSYDVKMKEKGDIPEGYSVSREKKERFSLILESASTNQTSMYLCASSLRVFGNTIYFGEGSWLTVV.

This clone has only one observation. The chain employs TRBV4-1 and TRBJ2-5; D unclear. Trimming took 1 base from V and 4 from J, leaving 7 bases between them. The length of the CDR3 is 13 residues. Per the germline V gene, CDR1 is MGHRA and CDR2 is YSYEKL. The CDR3 is CASSQVLVETQYF. The DNA of the CDR3 is TGCGCCAGCAGCCAAGTCCTTGTAGAGACCCAGTACTTC.

The J gene is TRBJ2-3, the V gene TRBV14; a weak D match, TRBD2 (5 bases). The CDR3 runs 16 residues. Germline V gene lookup returns CDR1 SGHDN and CDR2 FVKESK. Trimming cost V 1 base and J 3 bases, with 14 bases left between them. The CDR3 DNA follows: TGTGCCAGCAGCCAAGTTTCCAAGCGGAGAACAGATACGCAGTATTTT. Its translation is CASSQVSKRRTDTQYF.

This sequence joins TRBV2 and TRBJ2-5; 8 bases line up with TRBD2. TRBJ2-7 explains the end of the DNA better; the J call may be wrong. CDR1 is SNHLY and CDR2 is FYNNEI in the germline V gene. The CDR3 loop spans 15 amino acids. CDR3 nucleotides: TGTGCCAGCAGTGAAACGGGGGGGCCACCCTACGAGCAGTACTTC. This codes for CASSETGGPPYEQYF.

The chain uses TRBV5-1 and TRBJ2-3, with 7 bases matching TRBD2. Germline CDR1 reads SGHRS; CDR2 reads YFSETQ. The CDR3 runs 15 residues. V was pared by 4 bases and J by 0 bases, with 5 bases of the junction left unmatched. This CDR3 is CASSETSTSTDTQYF. The CDR3 nucleotides are TGCGCCAGCAGCGAGACTAGCACTAGCACAGATACGCAGTATTTT.